This T cell receptor beta chain was captured in a study of cytomegalovirus exposure and HLA in healthy donors. The study's findings and limits: The study listed approximately 160 cytomegalovirus-associated TCR beta chains.

In the PCR, 60 Vbeta and 13 Jbeta primers were used. Produced via immunoSEQ multiplex PCR; TCRdb's table is partial and in-frame only. The sample contains 150,000 to 200,000 clones, 68% of which appear only once. Germline assignment: CDR1 SGHTA and CDR2 FQGNSA. Trimming removed 1 base from V and 8 bases from J, with 9 bases in between. CDR3 size: 13 residues. A note on this clone: The antigen is undetermined.

This sequence originates from a man between 45 and 60 years old in good health and CMV-seronegative. Sequencing was done on a sample of PBMCs. The rearrangement links TRBV7-2 to TRBJ2-1, with D unclear. CDR3 nucleotides: TGTGCCAGCAGCTTAGTATTAAGAGATGAGCAGTTCTTC. This encodes CASSLVLRDEQFF.